The 18 T cell receptor beta chains in this list originate from one sample, sequenced in a study of blood T cell repertoires in COVID-19. This table comes from immunoSEQ multiplex PCR, and its TCRdb copy is limited to in-frame clones, with some not included. The table includes around 78,000 clones, 86% detected once. Sequencing was performed on peripheral blood. These receptors were taken from a middle-aged man with active or convalescent COVID-19.

This clone showed up just once. The chain employs TRBV18 and TRBJ2-5; D might be TRBD1 (6 bases). Per the germline V gene, CDR1 is KGHSH and CDR2 is LQKENI. The CDR3 has 12 amino acids. The V and J ends lost 3 bases and 5 bases respectively, with 7 bases between them. The CDR3 DNA follows: TGTGCCAGCTCACCCCAGGGGGAGACCCAGTACTTC. It specifies CASSPQGETQYF.

This chain uses TRBV5-1 with TRBJ2-7; 8 bases match TRBD1. Germline V gives CDR1 SGHRS, CDR2 YFSETQ. This CDR3 is built from 15 residues. V shed 0 bases and J 4 bases; nucleotides not matched to a gene: 6. The CDR3 DNA follows: TGCGCCAGCAGCTTGGCCGGGACAGGTAATTACGAGCAGTACTTC. Translated: CASSLAGTGNYEQYF.

This chain joins TRBV27 and TRBJ1-5, with TRBD1 matching 9 bases. The length of the CDR3 is 16 residues. Germline V gives CDR1 MNHEY, CDR2 SMNVEV (reference sequence). Trimming removed 5 bases from V and 7 bases from J; junction bases left unmatched: 12. The CDR3 bases are TGTGCCAGCAGTCTCTCCCCGGGACAGGGTCTCCAGCCCCAGCATTTT. Amino acids: CASSLSPGQGLQPQHF.

The chain combines TRBV27 with TRBJ2-1, with D perhaps matching TRBD1 (6 bases). The CDR3 runs 17 residues. The germline CDR1 and CDR2 sequences are MNHEY and SMNVEV (reference sequence). V gave up 3 bases and J gave up 7 bases, with 22 bases separating them. In nucleotides, the CDR3 is TGTGCCAGCAGTTTGACTCTACCCCCCGGCAGGGGTAATGAGCAGTTCTTC. This encodes CASSLTLPPGRGNEQFF.

V and J are TRBV28 and TRBJ2-1, with 11 bases identical to TRBD2. CDR1 and CDR2 (germline): MDHEN, SYDVKM. This CDR3 is 14 amino acids long. Trimming removed 10 bases from V and 14 bases from J; junction bases left unmatched: 16. CDR3 nucleotides: TGTGCCATCAACCCTAGCGGGAGGCCCAATGAAAAGTTCTTC. Its translation is CAINPSGRPNEKFF.

This rearrangement joins TRBV3-1 (or the pseudogene TRBV3-2) to TRBJ2-7; the D gene is possibly TRBD1 (6 bases). The germline V gene has CDR1 LGHDT and CDR2 YNNKEL (reference sequence). The length of the CDR3 is 14 residues. Trimming pared 4 bases from V and 4 bases from J, leaving 14 bases between. The CDR3 here is CASSPNRDTYEQYF. DNA for the CDR3: TGTGCCAGCAGCCCAAACCGGGACACATACGAGCAGTACTTC.

The V and J genes are TRBV10-1 and TRBJ2-7; TRBD1 aligns across 8 bases. The germline V gene has CDR1 WNHNN and CDR2 SYGVQD (reference sequence). V was clipped by 4 bases and J by 6 bases; unmatched bases: 2. CDR3 length: 12 amino acids. The CDR3 reads CASSGTGSEQYF. In DNA form, the CDR3 reads TGCGCCAGCAGTGGGACAGGGAGCGAGCAGTACTTC.

The V gene is TRBV2, the J gene TRBJ1-3; 10 bases fit TRBD1. There are 16 residues in the CDR3. The germline V gene has CDR1 SNHLY and CDR2 FYNNEI. Trimming took 5 bases from V and 2 from J; bases not matched to a gene: 6. CDR3 sequence: CASSPRDRGPGNTIYF. The CDR3 DNA reads TGTGCCAGCAGTCCCCGGGACAGGGGACCTGGAAACACCATATATTTT.

V and J are TRBV11-2 and TRBJ2-3; 11 positions match TRBD2. The CDR3 sequence is 18 residues long. V dropped 1 base and J dropped 2; count of bases not matched to a gene: 8. CDR1 SGHAT and CDR2 FQNNGV come from the germline V gene. The DNA for the CDR3 is TGTGCCAGCAGCTTAGCCCCTCCACTAGCGGGGGACACAGATACGCAGTATTTT. This gives the protein CASSLAPPLAGDTDTQYF.

The chain joins TRBV7-6 to TRBJ2-7; D may be TRBD2 (6 bases). The V end lost 5 bases, the J end lost 3 bases, and 20 bases lay between the germline ends. Germline assignment: CDR1 SGHVS and CDR2 FNYEAQ. The CDR3 extends over 16 amino acids. Here the CDR3 DNA reads TGTGCCAGCAGCCCTTTACGTCCGGGACTTAACTACGAGCAGTACTTC. Encoded protein: CASSPLRPGLNYEQYF. Using reference TRBV7-6 and TRBJ2-7 for the parts outside the CDR3, the full variable domain is GAGVSQSPRYKVTKRGQDVALRCDPISGHVSLYWYRQALGQGPEFLTYFNYEAQQDKSGLPNDRFSAERPEGSISTLTIQRTEQRDSAMYRCASSPLRPGLNYEQYFGPGTRLTVT.

The V and J genes are TRBV10-3 and TRBJ2-7, with 9 bases matching TRBD1. The CDR3 spans 16 residues. V gave up 5 bases and J gave up 5 bases; unmatched junction bases: 13. Germline V gives CDR1 ENHRY, CDR2 SYGVKD. In DNA, the CDR3 is TGTGCCATCAGTTTCGGGACCGGGACAGGGCCCCACGAGCAGTACTTC. It yields the protein CAISFGTGTGPHEQYF.

The V gene is TRBV3-1 (or the pseudogene TRBV3-2), the J gene TRBJ2-7; 12 bases are a match to TRBD2. The CDR3 loop spans 16 amino acids. Germline CDR1 and CDR2: LGHDT and YNNKEL (reference sequence). V shed 0 bases, J shed 3 bases, and the junction held 3 bases outside the gene matches. Here the CDR3 DNA reads TGTGCCAGCAGCCAAGATAGGACTAGCGGGAACTACGAGCAGTACTTC. Translated, it gives CASSQDRTSGNYEQYF.

This clone was seen a single time. J is TRBJ2-7 and V is TRBV5-4; TRBD1 is a possible D gene (5 bases). The CDR3 totals 15 residues. Germline-derived CDR1 and CDR2 are SGHNT and YYREEE (reference sequence). Trimming removed 5 bases from V and 0 bases from J, with 15 bases in between. CDR3 nucleotide sequence: TGTGCCAGCAGTTTTGGGCCAGACAGCTCCTACGAGCAGTACTTC. Translating it yields CASSFGPDSSYEQYF.

In regard to this clone: The sample holds other DNA sequences that translate to the same CDR3. The chain combines TRBV18 with TRBJ2-5; TRBD2 aligns across 7 bases. The CDR3 has 13 amino acids. V was pared by 2 bases and J by 4 bases, with 1 base of the junction left unmatched. Germline CDR1 and CDR2: KGHSH and LQKENI. The CDR3 sequence: CASSPGRAETQYF. The CDR3 nucleotides read TGTGCCAGCTCACCAGGGAGGGCAGAGACCCAGTACTTC.

The rearrangement uses TRBV18 and TRBJ2-1; the match to TRBD1 covers 12 bases. Germline V gene sequence: CDR1 KGHSH, CDR2 LQKENI. Losses at the gene ends were 4 bases for V and 9 bases for J; bases not matched to a gene: 7. The CDR3 length is 15 residues. CDR3 amino acids: CASSQGTGGLIEQFF. The CDR3 DNA reads TGTGCCAGCTCACAGGGGACAGGGGGCTTAATTGAGCAGTTCTTC.

V and J are TRBV7-9 and TRBJ1-1; TRBD1 matches at 9 bases. The CDR3 is made up of 15 amino acids. The V segment lost 5 bases and the J segment 10 bases; nucleotides outside the gene matches: 14. Germline V lookup: CDR1 SEHNR, CDR2 FQNEAQ (reference sequence). The chain's CDR3 is CASSPSGGQGEVAFF. CDR3 DNA sequence: TGTGCCAGCAGCCCGAGCGGGGGACAGGGTGAGGTAGCTTTCTTT.

This sequence joins TRBV6-5 and TRBJ1-2; the D gene is possibly TRBD1 (6 bases). CDR1 MNHEY and CDR2 SVGAGI come from the germline V gene. V lost 6 bases and J 7 bases, leaving 15 bases between the germline ends. The length of the CDR3 is 13 residues. The CDR3 DNA sequence: TGTGCCAGCAGGGGACACCCATCGGGTGGCTACACCTTC. This sequence encodes CASRGHPSGGYTF.

This rearrangement joins TRBV20-1 to TRBJ2-7; D is unclear. The germline V gene has CDR1 DFQATT and CDR2 SNEGSKA (reference sequence). The CDR3 loop spans 11 amino acids. V was pared by 6 bases and J by 4 bases, with 10 bases between. As DNA, the CDR3 is TGCAGTGCCCAGCCAGGTTACGAGCAGTACTTC. Its protein product is CSAQPGYEQYF.